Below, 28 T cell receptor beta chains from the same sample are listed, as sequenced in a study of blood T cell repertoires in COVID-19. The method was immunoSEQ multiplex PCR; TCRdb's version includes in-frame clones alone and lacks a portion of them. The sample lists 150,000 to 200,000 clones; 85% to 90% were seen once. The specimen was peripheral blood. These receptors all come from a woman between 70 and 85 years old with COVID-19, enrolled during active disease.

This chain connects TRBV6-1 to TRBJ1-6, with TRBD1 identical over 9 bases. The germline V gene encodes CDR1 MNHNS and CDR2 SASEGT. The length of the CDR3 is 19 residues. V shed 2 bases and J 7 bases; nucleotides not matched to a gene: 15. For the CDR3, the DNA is TGTGCCAGCAGTGAAATGGGACAGGGCCTAATGGGTGCGAATTCACCCCTCCACTTT. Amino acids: CASSEMGQGLMGANSPLHF.

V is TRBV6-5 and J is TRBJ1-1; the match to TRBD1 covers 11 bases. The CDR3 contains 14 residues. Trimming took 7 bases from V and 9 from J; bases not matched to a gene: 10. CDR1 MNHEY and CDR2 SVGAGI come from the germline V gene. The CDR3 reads CASKSGTGGDKAFF. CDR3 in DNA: TGTGCCAGCAAATCCGGGACAGGGGGAGATAAAGCTTTCTTT.

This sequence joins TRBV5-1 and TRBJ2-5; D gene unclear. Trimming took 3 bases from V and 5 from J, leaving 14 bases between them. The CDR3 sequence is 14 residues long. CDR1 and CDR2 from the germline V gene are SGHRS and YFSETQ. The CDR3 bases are TGCGCCAGCAGCTCCATTAATTCCGCGGAGACCCAGTACTTC. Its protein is CASSSINSAETQYF.

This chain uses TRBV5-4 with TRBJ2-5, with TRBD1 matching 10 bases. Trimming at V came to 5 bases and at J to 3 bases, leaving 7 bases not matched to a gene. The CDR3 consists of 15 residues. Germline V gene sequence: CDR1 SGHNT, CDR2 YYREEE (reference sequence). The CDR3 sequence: CASRPGTGAEETQYF. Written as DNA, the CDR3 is TGTGCCAGCAGGCCCGGGACAGGGGCGGAAGAGACCCAGTACTTC.

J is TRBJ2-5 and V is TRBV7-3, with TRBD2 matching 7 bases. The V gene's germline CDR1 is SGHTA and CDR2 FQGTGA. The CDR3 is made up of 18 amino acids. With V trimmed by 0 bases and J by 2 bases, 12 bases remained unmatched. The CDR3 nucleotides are TGTGCCAGCAGCTTAACGAATTACGGGGGGTCCCCGCAAGAGACCCAGTACTTC. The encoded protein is CASSLTNYGGSPQETQYF.

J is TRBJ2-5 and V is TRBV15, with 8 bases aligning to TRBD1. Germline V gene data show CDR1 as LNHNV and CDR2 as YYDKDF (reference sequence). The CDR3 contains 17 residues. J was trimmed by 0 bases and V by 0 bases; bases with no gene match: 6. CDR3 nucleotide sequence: TGTGCCACCAGCAGAGATCTAAGACAGGGGCACCAAGAGACCCAGTACTTC. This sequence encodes CATSRDLRQGHQETQYF.

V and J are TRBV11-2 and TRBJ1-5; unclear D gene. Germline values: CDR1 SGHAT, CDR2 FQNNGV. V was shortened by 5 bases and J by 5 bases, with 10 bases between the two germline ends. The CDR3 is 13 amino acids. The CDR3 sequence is CASSIHIDQPQHF. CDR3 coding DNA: TGTGCCAGCAGCATACATATCGATCAGCCCCAGCATTTT. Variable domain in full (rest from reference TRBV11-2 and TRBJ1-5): EAGVAQSPRYKIIEKRQSVAFWCNPISGHATLYWYQQILGQGPKLLIQFQNNGVVDDSQLPKDRFSAERLKGVDSTLKIQPAKLEDSAVYLCASSIHIDQPQHFGDGTRLSIL.

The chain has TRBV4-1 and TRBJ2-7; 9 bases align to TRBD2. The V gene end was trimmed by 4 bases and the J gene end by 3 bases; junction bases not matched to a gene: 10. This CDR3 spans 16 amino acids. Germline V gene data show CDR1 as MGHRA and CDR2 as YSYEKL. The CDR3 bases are TGCGCCAGCAGCCGCGTAGCGGGGGAAATAGGCTACGAGCAGTACTTC. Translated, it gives CASSRVAGEIGYEQYF.

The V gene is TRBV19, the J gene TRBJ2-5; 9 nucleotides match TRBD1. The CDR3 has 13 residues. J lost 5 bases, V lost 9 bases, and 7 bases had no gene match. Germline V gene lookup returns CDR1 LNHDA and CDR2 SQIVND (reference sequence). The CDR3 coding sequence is TGTGCCAGAAACAACAGGGGGCGGGAGACCCAGTACTTC. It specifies CARNNRGRETQYF.

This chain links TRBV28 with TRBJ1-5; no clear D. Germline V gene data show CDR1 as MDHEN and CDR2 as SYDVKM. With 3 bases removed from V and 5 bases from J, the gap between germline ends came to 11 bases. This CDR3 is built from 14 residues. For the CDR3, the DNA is TGTGCCAGCAGTTTCCCCGGGGAACATCAGCCCCAGCATTTT. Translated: CASSFPGEHQPQHF.

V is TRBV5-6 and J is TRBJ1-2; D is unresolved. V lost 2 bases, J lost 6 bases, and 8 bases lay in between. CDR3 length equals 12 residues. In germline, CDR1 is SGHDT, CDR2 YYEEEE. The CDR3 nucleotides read TGTGCCAGCAGCTTTAGAGTAAATGGCTACACCTTC. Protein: CASSFRVNGYTF.

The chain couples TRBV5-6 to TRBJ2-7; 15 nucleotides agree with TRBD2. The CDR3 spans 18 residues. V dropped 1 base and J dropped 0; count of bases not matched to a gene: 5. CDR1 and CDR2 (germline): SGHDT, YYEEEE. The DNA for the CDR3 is TGTGCCAGCAGCTTGCGGAGGACTAGCGGGGGGGCCTCCTACGAGCAGTACTTC. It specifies CASSLRRTSGGASYEQYF.

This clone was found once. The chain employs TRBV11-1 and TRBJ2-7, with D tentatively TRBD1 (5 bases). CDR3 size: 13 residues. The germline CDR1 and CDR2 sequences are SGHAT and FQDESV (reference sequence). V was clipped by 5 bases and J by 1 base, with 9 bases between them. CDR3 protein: CASSRDSSYEQYF. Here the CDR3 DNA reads TGTGCCAGCAGCCGTGACAGTTCCTACGAGCAGTACTTC.

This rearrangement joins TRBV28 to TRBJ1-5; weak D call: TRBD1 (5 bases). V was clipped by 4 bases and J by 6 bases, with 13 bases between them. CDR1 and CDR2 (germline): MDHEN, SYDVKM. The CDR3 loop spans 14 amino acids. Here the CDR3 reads CASSSGGRGQPQHF. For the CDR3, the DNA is TGTGCCAGCAGTTCCGGGGGAAGGGGTCAGCCCCAGCATTTT.

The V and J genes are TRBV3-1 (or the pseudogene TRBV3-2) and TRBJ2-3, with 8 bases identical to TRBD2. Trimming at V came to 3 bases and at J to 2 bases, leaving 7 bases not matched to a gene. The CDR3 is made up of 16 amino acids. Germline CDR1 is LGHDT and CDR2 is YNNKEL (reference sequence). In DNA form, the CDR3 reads TGTGCCAGCAGCCACGGACTAGCCCGGTTCACAGATACGCAGTATTTT. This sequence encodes CASSHGLARFTDTQYF.

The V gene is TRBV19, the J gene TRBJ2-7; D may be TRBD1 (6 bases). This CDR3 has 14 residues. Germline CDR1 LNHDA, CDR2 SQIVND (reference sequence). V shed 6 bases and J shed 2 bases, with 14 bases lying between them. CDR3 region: CASRSTGLPYEQYF. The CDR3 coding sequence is TGTGCCAGTAGATCGACAGGACTCCCCTACGAGCAGTACTTC.

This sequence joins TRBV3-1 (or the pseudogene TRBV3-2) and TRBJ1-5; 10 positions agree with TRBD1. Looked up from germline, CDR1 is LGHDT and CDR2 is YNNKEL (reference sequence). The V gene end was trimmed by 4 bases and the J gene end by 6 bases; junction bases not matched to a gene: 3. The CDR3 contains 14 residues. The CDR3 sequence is CASSLGTGAQPQHF. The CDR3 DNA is TGTGCCAGCAGCCTTGGGACAGGGGCTCAGCCCCAGCATTTT.

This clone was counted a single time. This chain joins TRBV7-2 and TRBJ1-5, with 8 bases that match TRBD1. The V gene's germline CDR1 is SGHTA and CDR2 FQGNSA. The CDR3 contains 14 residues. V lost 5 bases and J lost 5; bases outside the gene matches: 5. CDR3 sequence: CASSDDRGYQPQHF. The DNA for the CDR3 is TGTGCCAGCAGCGACGACAGGGGTTATCAGCCCCAGCATTTT.

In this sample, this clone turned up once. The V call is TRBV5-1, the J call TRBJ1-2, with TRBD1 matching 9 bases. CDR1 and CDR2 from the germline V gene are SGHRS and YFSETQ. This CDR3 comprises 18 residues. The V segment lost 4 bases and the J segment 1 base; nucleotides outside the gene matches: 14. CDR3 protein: CASSTSGTGNSHNYGYTF. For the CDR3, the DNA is TGCGCCAGCAGCACCTCCGGGACAGGGAATAGTCATAACTATGGCTACACCTTC.

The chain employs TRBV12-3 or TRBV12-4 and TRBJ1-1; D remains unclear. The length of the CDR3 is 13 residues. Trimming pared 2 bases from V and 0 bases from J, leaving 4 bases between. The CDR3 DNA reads TGTGCCAGCAGTTTAACACTGAACACTGAAGCTTTCTTT. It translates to CASSLTLNTEAFF.

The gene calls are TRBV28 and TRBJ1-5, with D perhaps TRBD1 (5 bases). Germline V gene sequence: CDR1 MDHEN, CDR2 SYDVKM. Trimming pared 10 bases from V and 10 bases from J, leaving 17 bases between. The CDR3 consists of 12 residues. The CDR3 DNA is TGTGCCACAGACAGTCAGGTTTATCCCCAGCATTTT. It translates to CATDSQVYPQHF.

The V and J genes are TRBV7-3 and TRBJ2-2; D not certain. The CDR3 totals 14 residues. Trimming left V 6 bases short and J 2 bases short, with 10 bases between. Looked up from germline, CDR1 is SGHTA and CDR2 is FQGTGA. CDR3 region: CASSSTRNTGELFF. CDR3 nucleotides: TGTGCCAGCAGTTCCACGCGTAACACCGGGGAGCTGTTTTTT.

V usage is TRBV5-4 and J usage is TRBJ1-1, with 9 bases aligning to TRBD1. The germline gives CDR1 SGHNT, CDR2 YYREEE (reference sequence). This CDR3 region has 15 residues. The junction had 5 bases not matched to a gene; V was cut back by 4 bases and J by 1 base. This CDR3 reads CASSAGQGPNTEAFF. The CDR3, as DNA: TGTGCCAGCAGCGCTGGACAGGGGCCGAACACTGAAGCTTTCTTT.

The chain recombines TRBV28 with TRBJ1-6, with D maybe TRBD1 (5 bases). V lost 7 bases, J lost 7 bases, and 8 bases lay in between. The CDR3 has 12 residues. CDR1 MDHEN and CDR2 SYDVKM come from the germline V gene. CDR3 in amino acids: CASIKGNSPLHF. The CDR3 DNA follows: TGTGCCAGCATTAAGGGGAATTCACCCCTCCACTTT.

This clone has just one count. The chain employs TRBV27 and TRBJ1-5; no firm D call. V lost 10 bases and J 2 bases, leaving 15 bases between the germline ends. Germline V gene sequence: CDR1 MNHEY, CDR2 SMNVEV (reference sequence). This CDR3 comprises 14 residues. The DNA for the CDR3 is TGTGCCAACCCAGAGAGGCGTGGCAATCAGCCCCAGCATTTT. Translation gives CANPERRGNQPQHF.

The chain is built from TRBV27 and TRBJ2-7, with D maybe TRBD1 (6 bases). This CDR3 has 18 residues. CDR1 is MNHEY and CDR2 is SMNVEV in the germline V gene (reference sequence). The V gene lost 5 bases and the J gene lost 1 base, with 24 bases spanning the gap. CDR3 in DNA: TGTGCCAGCAGTCTAAGGGTCCCAACAGGGATGGGATCCTACGAGCAGTACTTC. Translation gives CASSLRVPTGMGSYEQYF.

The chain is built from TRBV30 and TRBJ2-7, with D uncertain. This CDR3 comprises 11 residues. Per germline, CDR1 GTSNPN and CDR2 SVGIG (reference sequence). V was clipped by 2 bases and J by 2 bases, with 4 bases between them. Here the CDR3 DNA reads TGTGCCTGGAGTAACACCTACGAGCAGTACTTC. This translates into CAWSNTYEQYF.

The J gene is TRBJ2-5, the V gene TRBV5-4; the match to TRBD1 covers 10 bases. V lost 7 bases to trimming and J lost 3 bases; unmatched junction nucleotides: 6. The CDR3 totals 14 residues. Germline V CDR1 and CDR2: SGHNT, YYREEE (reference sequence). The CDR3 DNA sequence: TGTGCCAGCTCCCGGGACAGGGGAGAAGAGACCCAGTACTTC. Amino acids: CASSRDRGEETQYF.